One and the same sample provided the 22 T cell receptor beta chains below, sequenced in a study of cytomegalovirus exposure and HLA in healthy donors. Assay used: immunoSEQ multiplex PCR; TCRdb lists only in-frame clones, some missing. This sample has 150,000 to 200,000 clones; 88% occur once, and the top ten carry almost 3%. Sequencing used PBMCs. The receptors derive from a man aged 18 to 29 in good health and CMV-seronegative.

This chain uses TRBV5-1 with TRBJ1-1; TRBD1 agrees at 7 bases. Germline trimming cut 5 bases from V and 4 bases from J; bases unmatched to any gene: 8. Germline V CDR1 and CDR2: SGHRS, YFSETQ. The CDR3 runs to 14 residues. CDR3 amino acids: CASRKGTAGTEAFF. Written as DNA, the CDR3 is TGCGCCAGCAGAAAGGGGACAGCGGGCACTGAAGCTTTCTTT.

The chain has TRBV5-1 and TRBJ1-1; D is unclear. The V gene lost 1 base and the J gene lost 0 bases, with 13 bases spanning the gap. The CDR3 consists of 16 residues. Per the germline V gene, CDR1 is SGHRS and CDR2 is YFSETQ. DNA for the CDR3: TGCGCCAGCAGCTTGAGAGGAAGCCCCATGAACACTGAAGCTTTCTTT. Its protein is CASSLRGSPMNTEAFF. The full variable domain, rest sourced from reference TRBV5-1 and TRBJ1-1, is KAGVTQTPRYLIKTRGQQVTLSCSPISGHRSVSWYQQTPGQGLQFLFEYFSETQRNKGNFPGRFSGRQFSNSRSEMNVSTLELGDSALYLCASSLRGSPMNTEAFFGQGTRLTVV.

The chain joins TRBV6-5 to TRBJ2-1; D is ambiguous. The germline gives CDR1 MNHEY, CDR2 SVGAGI. The CDR3 has 15 residues. Trimming took off 5 bases at V and 10 bases at J, with 21 bases between the two ends. In DNA form, the CDR3 reads TGTGCCAGCAGTCCAACATCTGGTCTACAAGCGGAGCAGTTCTTC. Its protein product is CASSPTSGLQAEQFF.

The rearrangement links TRBV18 to TRBJ2-7; D is perhaps TRBD2 (6 bases). Germline CDR1 KGHSH, CDR2 LQKENI. The CDR3 sequence is 14 residues long. V gave up 1 base and J gave up 6 bases, with 13 bases separating them. CDR3 in DNA: TGTGCCAGCTCACCACAGGGAGGAACCGGCGAGCAGTACGTC. This gives the protein CASSPQGGTGEQYV.

This clone occurred many times. The chain is built from TRBV18 and TRBJ2-5, with 7 bases matching TRBD1. CDR1 is KGHSH, CDR2 LQKENI, per germline. V was clipped by 3 bases and J by 4 bases; unmatched bases: 5. The CDR3 covers 14 residues. In DNA form, the CDR3 reads TGTGCCAGCTCACCTATAGGGGGCAGAGAGACCCAGTACTTC. It translates to CASSPIGGRETQYF.

The chain employs TRBV5-1 and TRBJ1-1; perhaps TRBD1 as D (6 bases). Trimming took off 0 bases at V and 2 bases at J, with 11 bases between the two ends. Per the germline V gene, CDR1 is SGHRS and CDR2 is YFSETQ. The length of the CDR3 is 15 residues. The CDR3 sequence is CASSLAPQGNTEAFF. The CDR3 nucleotides are TGCGCCAGCAGCTTGGCCCCACAGGGAAACACTGAAGCTTTCTTT.

Only one count was recorded for this clone. This chain connects TRBV7-9 to TRBJ1-4, with D perhaps matching TRBD1 (5 bases). The length of the CDR3 is 14 residues. V gave up 4 bases and J gave up 9 bases, with 15 bases separating them. The V gene's germline CDR1 is SEHNR and CDR2 FQNEAQ (reference sequence). CDR3 DNA sequence: TGTGCCAGCAGCTCTACTCGGGGGGAACAAAAACTGTTTTTT. This translates into CASSSTRGEQKLFF.

This chain links TRBV19 with TRBJ1-2; maybe TRBD1 (5 bases). V was pared by 2 bases and J by 5 bases, with 6 bases between. Looked up from germline, CDR1 is LNHDA and CDR2 is SQIVND (reference sequence). The CDR3 has 12 residues. The CDR3 DNA sequence: TGTGCCAGTAGTATAAAGGGGTATGGCTACACCTTC. It is translated as CASSIKGYGYTF.

This clone was picked up one time. The rearrangement uses TRBV5-1 and TRBJ2-5; maybe TRBD2 (6 bases). This CDR3 is 16 amino acids long. The V gene lost 5 bases and the J gene lost 5 bases, with 22 bases spanning the gap. Germline V gene lookup returns CDR1 SGHRS and CDR2 YFSETQ. For the CDR3, the DNA is TGCGCCAGCAGAGTATCTTCCGTGACTAGTGGGGAGACCCAGTACTTC. It yields the protein CASRVSSVTSGETQYF.

The chain employs TRBV5-6 and TRBJ1-2; 8 bases align to TRBD1. From germline, CDR1 is SGHDT and CDR2 YYEEEE. There are 16 residues in the CDR3. V gave up 3 bases and J gave up 2 bases; unmatched junction bases: 9. The chain's CDR3 is CASSYLPGTGNYGYTF. In DNA form, the CDR3 reads TGTGCCAGCAGCTACCTTCCCGGGACAGGAAACTATGGCTACACCTTC.

The chain joins TRBV6-5 to TRBJ2-2; TRBD1 matches at 10 bases. The CDR3 is 15 amino acids. The ends lost 6 bases at V and 3 bases at J; junction bases unmatched: 4. The V gene's germline CDR1 is MNHEY and CDR2 SVGAGI. CDR3 sequence: CASSPGTGDTGELFF. CDR3 DNA: TGTGCCAGCAGCCCCGGGACAGGGGACACCGGGGAGCTGTTTTTT.

This rearrangement joins TRBV28 to TRBJ2-7, with a weak D call TRBD2 (5 bases). Trimming removed 6 bases from V and 6 bases from J, with 9 bases in between. Germline CDR1 and CDR2: MDHEN and SYDVKM. The CDR3 has 11 amino acids. This CDR3 reads CASSRRGEQYF. The CDR3 DNA reads TGTGCCAGCAGCCGACGGGGCGAGCAGTACTTC.

On this clone: The sample has other DNA sequences that encode this CDR3 too. The J gene is TRBJ2-2, the V gene TRBV6-4; perhaps TRBD1 as D (5 bases). CDR3 size: 15 residues. Germline V CDR1 and CDR2: MRHNA, SNTAGT. V lost 0 bases to trimming and J lost 1 base, with 6 bases between them. The DNA for the CDR3 is TGTGCCAGCAGTGACTCGCAGGGGAACACCGGGGAGCTGTTTTTT. Translation: CASSDSQGNTGELFF.

The CDR3 sequence: CASTFGTGGTDTQYF. The CDR3, as DNA: TGTGCCAGCACCTTTGGGACAGGGGGCACAGATACGCAGTATTTT. The genes are TRBV27 and TRBJ2-3, with TRBD1 identical over 10 bases. The V gene's germline CDR1 is MNHEY and CDR2 SMNVEV (reference sequence). Trimming took 7 bases from V and 1 from J; bases not matched to a gene: 5. This CDR3 has 15 residues.

The rearrangement links TRBV5-1 to TRBJ2-4, with D uncertain. CDR1 is SGHRS, CDR2 YFSETQ, per germline. CDR3 length: 16 residues. The germline V and J ends were trimmed by 0 bases and 0 bases, with 10 bases remaining between them. The CDR3, as DNA: TGCGCCAGCAGCTTGGGGAGTTACCTAGCCAAAAACATTCAGTACTTC. This codes for CASSLGSYLAKNIQYF.

The rearrangement joins TRBV10-3 to TRBJ2-2; TRBD2 might be the D (6 bases). Trimming took 10 bases from V and 8 from J, leaving 11 bases between them. From germline, CDR1 is ENHRY and CDR2 SYGVKD. This CDR3 comprises 11 residues. CDR3 nucleotides: TGTGCCACACGACTAGTTGGGGAGCTGTTTTTT. It is translated as CATRLVGELFF.

V is TRBV4-1 and J is TRBJ2-7; perhaps TRBD1 as D (5 bases). The CDR3 consists of 16 residues. The germline V gene has CDR1 MGHRA and CDR2 YSYEKL. V lost 0 bases to trimming and J lost 5 bases, with 17 bases between them. CDR3 nucleotide sequence: TGCGCCAGCAGCCAAGAGATGGGGCCCGGTAACGACGAGCAGTACTTC. This gives the protein CASSQEMGPGNDEQYF.

The rearrangement joins TRBV4-3 to TRBJ2-3; D remains ambiguous. V was trimmed by 0 bases and J by 4 bases, leaving 11 bases between them. The CDR3 runs to 15 residues. Germline loops: CDR1 LGHNA, CDR2 YSLEER. The CDR3 region has the DNA TGCGCCAGCAGCCAAGATGGTTCTAATTCAGATACGCAGTATTTT. It codes for CASSQDGSNSDTQYF.

The rearrangement joins TRBV6-5 to TRBJ2-7; D ambiguous. Germline V gene data show CDR1 as MNHEY and CDR2 as SVGAGI. V was cut by 0 bases and J by 6 bases, with 9 bases left in between. The CDR3 runs to 13 residues. The chain's CDR3 is CASSYSRFGEQYF. The CDR3, as DNA: TGTGCCAGCAGTTACTCGCGGTTCGGCGAGCAGTACTTC.

This clone was counted a single time. The V gene is TRBV21-1, the J gene TRBJ2-5; the table's D call of TRBD1 was not tested on the DNA. TRBV21-1 is deemed a pseudogene. The CDR3 contains 14 residues. CDR3 in amino acids: CASSGQGAAETQYF. The CDR3 nucleotides read TGTGCCAGCAGCGGGCAGGGGGCGGCTGAGACCCAGTACTTC.

The CDR3 DNA follows: TGTGCCAGCTCACCACCGACGGGGTCCAATGAGCAGTTCTTC. It encodes CASSPPTGSNEQFF. The rearrangement uses TRBV18 and TRBJ2-1; a possible D gene is TRBD2 (5 bases). Trimming took 0 bases from V and 6 from J, leaving 9 bases between them. Germline V gene lookup returns CDR1 KGHSH and CDR2 LQKENI. The CDR3 length is 14 residues.

The V call is TRBV10-1, the J call TRBJ2-3; 12 bases agree with TRBD2. The germline CDR1 and CDR2 sequences are WNHNN and SYGVQD (reference sequence). Germline trimming cut 6 bases from V and 4 bases from J; bases unmatched to any gene: 5. CDR3 length: 15 amino acids. CDR3 DNA: TGCGCCAGCAGGAGGGGACTAGCGGGCCCAGATACGCAGTATTTT. Its protein product is CASRRGLAGPDTQYF.